This T cell receptor (beta chain) emerged from a study of blood T cells in healthy people across ages. Overall study results and limits: Comparison with aged donors showed that long-lived donors had more naive CD4+ cells and higher diversity. It was held that diversity estimates obtained from one million T cells represented underestimates.

Germline V gene lookup returns CDR1 DFQATT and CDR2 SNEGSKA (reference sequence). Between the trimmed V and J ends, which lost 3 bases and 9 bases, there was a span of 8 bases. The length of the CDR3 is 11 residues. Per-sample PBMC isolation yielded at least 6.5 million cells. In regard to this clonotype: As yet, its antigen is unknown.

Primed by a sample-barcoded 5' primer and a J-beta primer mix, a second PCR proceeded for roughly 6 to 12 cycles. All samples yielded 2.5 million or more CDR3-containing paired-end reads. TCRdb fed the 5' RACE reads into MiXCR, producing one record per CDR3 protein. Here the sample spans under 2,000,000 distinct CDR3 sequences, just under 50% being singletons. The sequence was obtained from a middle-aged woman in good health. Sequencing was carried out using blood. V is TRBV20-1 and J is TRBJ2-2; D remains ambiguous. The CDR3 loop is CSARSRWELFF. For the CDR3, the DNA is TGCAGTGCTAGGAGTCGCTGGGAGCTGTTTTTT.